A few counts support the clone carrying this T cell receptor beta chain. The antigen is unknown. The data are from a study of human T cells and chemical hapten exposure. Broader study findings: Patch test score tracked positively with PT1 expanded TCR counts. Relative to controls, expanded TCRs formed significantly more large CDR3 similarity clusters. TCRs above 1 in 1000 frequency did not change with DPC sensitization.

TCRdb itself ran the RACE reads through MiXCR, one entry per CDR3 protein. The repertoire holds about 110,000 distinct CDR3 sequences, with about a tenth as singletons. Trimming cost V 0 bases and J 2 bases, with 8 bases left between them. The CDR3 spans 14 residues. The germline V gene encodes CDR1 DFQATT and CDR2 SNEGSKA (reference sequence). As to time point: patch test 2, 6 weeks after DPC sensitization. Treatment in this sample: therapeutic diphenylcyclopropenone sensitization with weekly scalp DPC. This sequence originates from a woman aged 40 to 55 with alopecia areata. Some clones in this sample may be carry-over from other donors' samples. This sequence joins TRBV20-1 and TRBJ1-5, with TRBD1 as a possible D gene (6 bases). Material: whole blood, obtained in connection with sensitization to the hapten diphenylcyclopropenone (DPC). The CDR3 sequence: CSAREGAGNQPQHF. The DNA for the CDR3 is TGCAGTGCTAGAGAGGGGGCAGGCAATCAGCCCCAGCATTTT.